These 27 T cell receptor beta chains came from one sample sequenced in a study of blood T cell repertoires in COVID-19. Clones were sequenced by immunoSEQ multiplex PCR, and TCRdb holds only the in-frame ones, with some missing. The sample carries more than 100,000 clones, less than 85% recorded once. Sequencing was done on a sample of peripheral blood. These receptors all come from a woman of 80 years or more with acute or convalescent COVID-19.

The chain is built from TRBV6-5 and TRBJ2-7; 7 nucleotides align to TRBD2. CDR3 length: 13 residues. The germline V gene encodes CDR1 MNHEY and CDR2 SVGAGI. V was clipped by 10 bases and J by 2 bases; unmatched bases: 8. CDR3 sequence reads: CAIREGSTYEQYF. The CDR3 DNA is TGTGCCATCAGGGAGGGGTCTACCTACGAGCAGTACTTC.

J is TRBJ2-7 and V is TRBV19; 10 nucleotides line up with TRBD2. V was clipped by 11 bases and J by 6 bases; unmatched bases: 16. This CDR3 is 15 amino acids long. The germline gives CDR1 LNHDA, CDR2 SQIVND (reference sequence). The chain's CDR3 is CAQSPRSGGVCEQYF. In DNA, the CDR3 is TGTGCCCAGAGCCCGCGGAGCGGGGGGGTATGCGAGCAGTACTTC.

The chain has TRBV5-1 and TRBJ1-1; 11 bases align to TRBD1. Trimming removed 4 bases from V and 6 bases from J; junction bases left unmatched: 8. Germline V gene data show CDR1 as SGHRS and CDR2 as YFSETQ. The length of the CDR3 is 15 residues. The CDR3 loop reads CASSTGTGGISEAFF. The CDR3 DNA follows: TGCGCCAGCAGCACAGGGACAGGGGGAATTTCTGAAGCTTTCTTT. The complete variable domain, with remaining parts taken from reference TRBV5-1 and TRBJ1-1, reads KAGVTQTPRYLIKTRGQQVTLSCSPISGHRSVSWYQQTPGQGLQFLFEYFSETQRNKGNFPGRFSGRQFSNSRSEMNVSTLELGDSALYLCASSTGTGGISEAFFGQGTRLTVV.

The chain is built from TRBV2 and TRBJ2-5; D remains unclear. The CDR3 sequence is 12 residues long. The germline V gene encodes CDR1 SNHLY and CDR2 FYNNEI. V was trimmed by 3 bases and J by 5 bases, leaving 7 bases between them. CDR3 coding DNA: TGTGCCAGCAGTGAGATCGGGGAGACCCAGTACTTC. Its protein is CASSEIGETQYF.

The chain joins TRBV10-3 to TRBJ2-6; D perhaps matches TRBD1 (6 bases). The CDR3 contains 16 residues. V was clipped by 8 bases and J by 1 base, with 15 bases between them. The germline CDR1 and CDR2 sequences are ENHRY and SYGVKD. The DNA of the CDR3 is TGTGCCATCGGGTACAGGGCTGGGTCTGGGGCCAACGTCCTGACTTTC. Its protein is CAIGYRAGSGANVLTF.

The chain uses TRBV27 and TRBJ1-3, with TRBD1 as a possible D gene (5 bases). The germline V gene encodes CDR1 MNHEY and CDR2 SMNVEV (reference sequence). The CDR3 is made up of 12 amino acids. The V end lost 6 bases, the J end lost 2 bases, and 5 bases lay between the germline ends. CDR3 in DNA: TGTGCCAGCAGGGGGCCTGGAAACACCATATATTTT. Residues: CASRGPGNTIYF.

The CDR3: CASSYSGTELFF. CDR3 DNA sequence: TGTGCCAGCAGTTACTCAGGGACAGAGCTGTTTTTT. The chain uses TRBV6-6 and TRBJ1-4, with 7 bases aligning to TRBD1. This CDR3 is built from 12 residues. Germline CDR1 is MNHNY and CDR2 is SVGAGI (reference sequence). The V segment lost 0 bases and the J segment 14 bases; nucleotides outside the gene matches: 3.

The CDR3 spells CSANRGTSGYTF. The CDR3 region has the DNA TGCAGCGCTAACAGGGGGACGTCTGGCTACACCTTC. The chain is built from TRBV29-1 and TRBJ1-2; 8 positions agree with TRBD1. Germline loops: CDR1 SQVTM, CDR2 ANQGSEA. This CDR3 contains 12 residues. The trim removed 7 bases at V and 7 bases at J, leaving 8 bases unmatched.

The genes are TRBV5-1 and TRBJ2-1; 8 nucleotides align to TRBD1. V lost 5 bases and J lost 5; bases outside the gene matches: 12. The CDR3 contains 16 residues. CDR1 is SGHRS, CDR2 YFSETQ, per germline. CDR3 loop: CASSSPWDRSHNEQFF. CDR3 in DNA: TGCGCCAGCAGTTCCCCGTGGGACAGGTCTCACAATGAGCAGTTCTTC.

CDR3 bases: TGCAGCGTTGAAGCTGGGCATGGCTACACCTTC. This encodes CSVEAGHGYTF. J is TRBJ1-2 and V is TRBV29-1; D is unresolved. Germline V gene lookup returns CDR1 SQVTM and CDR2 ANQGSEA. V was shortened by 1 base and J by 6 bases, with 6 bases between the two germline ends. This CDR3 comprises 11 residues.

The chain links TRBV11-2 to TRBJ1-2; tentative D call: TRBD1 (6 bases). Looked up from germline, CDR1 is SGHAT and CDR2 is FQNNGV. Deletions cut 5 bases from V and 8 bases from J, with 18 bases between. The CDR3 runs 14 residues. The chain's CDR3 is CASSPPTGLGGYTF. The CDR3 region has the DNA TGTGCCAGCAGCCCCCCGACAGGACTTGGAGGCTACACCTTC.

This rearrangement joins TRBV18 to TRBJ2-5; D is possibly TRBD1 (5 bases). V was clipped by 6 bases and J by 1 base, with 21 bases between them. The CDR3 totals 17 residues. Looked up from germline, CDR1 is KGHSH and CDR2 is LQKENI. The DNA for the CDR3 is TGTGCCAGCTCTCCCTTGGCCCTCGCGCAGGGCCAAGAGACCCAGTACTTC. This sequence encodes CASSPLALAQGQETQYF. Full variable domain (rest looked up from reference TRBV18 and TRBJ2-5): NAGVMQNPRHLVRRRGQEARLRCSPMKGHSHVYWYRQLPEEGLKFMVYLQKENIIDESGMPKERFSAEFPKEGPSILRIQQVVRGDSAAYFCASSPLALAQGQETQYFGPGTRLLVL.

V usage is TRBV7-9 and J usage is TRBJ2-1, with TRBD2 as a possible D gene (5 bases). The CDR3 covers 15 residues. Germline CDR1 is SEHNR and CDR2 is FQNEAQ (reference sequence). V lost 5 bases, J lost 2 bases, and 13 bases lay in between. The CDR3 DNA is TGTGCCAGCAGCCCCGCGGGCGGGCCCTACAATGAGCAGTTCTTC. As protein: CASSPAGGPYNEQFF.

The chain links TRBV5-1 to TRBJ2-1, with TRBD1 identical over 9 bases. V trimming: 1 base; J trimming: 3 bases; junction bases outside the gene matches: 5. The V gene's germline CDR1 is SGHRS and CDR2 YFSETQ. The CDR3 runs 16 residues. In nucleotides, the CDR3 is TGCGCCAGCAGCTTGCTCGGGACAGGGCACTACAATGAGCAGTTCTTC. Its translation is CASSLLGTGHYNEQFF.

This chain uses TRBV6-5 with TRBJ1-6; 9 bases match TRBD1. In germline, CDR1 is MNHEY, CDR2 SVGAGI. The CDR3 totals 14 residues. Trimming cost V 6 bases and J 10 bases; bases outside gene matches: 7. The CDR3 spells CASSSDRGGSPLHF. The CDR3 DNA follows: TGTGCCAGCAGCTCCGACAGGGGGGGATCACCCCTCCACTTT.

This chain connects TRBV5-6 to TRBJ1-2; D remains unclear. CDR1 and CDR2 from the germline V gene are SGHDT and YYEEEE. The CDR3 covers 14 residues. V was trimmed by 4 bases and J by 4 bases, leaving 14 bases between them. CDR3 in DNA: TGTGCCAGCAGCCCCTTTGGGCGTGTCTATGGCTACACCTTC. Translating gives CASSPFGRVYGYTF.

The gene calls are TRBV5-6 and TRBJ1-2; 9 nucleotides match TRBD1. The CDR3 length is 16 residues. After removal of 5 bases from V and 0 bases from J, the junction contained 8 bases not matched to a gene. From germline, CDR1 is SGHDT and CDR2 YYEEEE. The CDR3 region has the DNA TGTGCCAGCAGTGCGGGACAGGGCCTCTCTAACTATGGCTACACCTTC. This encodes CASSAGQGLSNYGYTF.

The chain employs TRBV2 and TRBJ2-6; D might be TRBD1 (6 bases). The V and J ends lost 7 bases and 0 bases respectively, with 7 bases between them. The germline CDR1 and CDR2 sequences are SNHLY and FYNNEI. The CDR3 spans 14 residues. The CDR3 sequence is CASKDSSGANVLTF. CDR3 coding DNA: TGTGCCAGCAAGGACAGCTCTGGGGCCAACGTCCTGACTTTC.

The rearrangement links TRBV19 to TRBJ1-5; 8 positions match TRBD1. Trimming removed 6 bases from V and 2 bases from J; junction bases left unmatched: 6. The length of the CDR3 is 15 residues. Germline CDR1 LNHDA, CDR2 SQIVND (reference sequence). The DNA for the CDR3 is TGTGCCAGTAGCCCGGACAGGGTGGGCAATCAGCCCCAGCATTTT. Amino acids: CASSPDRVGNQPQHF.

This clone was seen only a few times. The chain carries TRBV9 and TRBJ2-1, with TRBD1 identical over 8 bases. Germline assignment: CDR1 SGDLS and CDR2 YYNGEE. V gave up 3 bases and J gave up 3 bases; unmatched junction bases: 14. The CDR3 is made up of 18 amino acids. This CDR3 reads CASSAGSGRGLGYNEQFF. CDR3 in DNA: TGTGCCAGCAGCGCGGGTAGTGGCAGGGGGCTCGGCTACAATGAGCAGTTCTTC.

This clone has just a few counts. The chain is built from TRBV19 and TRBJ2-2; 9 bases align to TRBD2. Germline CDR1 and CDR2: LNHDA and SQIVND (reference sequence). V gave up 8 bases and J gave up 0 bases; unmatched junction bases: 16. The CDR3 is made up of 19 amino acids. CDR3 amino acids: CASCFACGGARANTGELFF. CDR3 nucleotide sequence: TGTGCCAGTTGTTTTGCGTGCGGGGGGGCGCGCGCGAACACCGGGGAGCTGTTTTTT.

This chain connects TRBV4-3 to TRBJ2-5; TRBD2 matches 8 bases. This CDR3 is 15 amino acids long. V shed 4 bases and J 5 bases; nucleotides not matched to a gene: 9. Per germline, CDR1 LGHNA and CDR2 YSLEER. CDR3 bases: TGCGCCAGCAGCCTCCTGACGGGGGGGCTTGAGACCCAGTACTTC. Encoded protein: CASSLLTGGLETQYF.

The gene calls are TRBV5-5 and TRBJ1-2; possibly TRBD1 for D (6 bases). CDR1 and CDR2 from the germline V gene are SGHKS and YYEKEE (reference sequence). CDR3 length: 16 residues. The V gene lost 0 bases and the J gene lost 3 bases, with 15 bases spanning the gap. CDR3 bases: TGTGCCAGCAGCTTGGCGTTCGGGGGGCGAGACTATGGCTACACCTTC. Residues: CASSLAFGGRDYGYTF.

This chain joins TRBV2 and TRBJ2-7; TRBD2 matches 8 bases. The CDR3 extends over 15 amino acids. V dropped 5 bases and J dropped 0; count of bases not matched to a gene: 6. The germline CDR1 and CDR2 sequences are SNHLY and FYNNEI. The CDR3 spells CASSLSGGSSYEQYF. CDR3 in DNA: TGTGCCAGCAGTCTCAGCGGGGGAAGCTCCTACGAGCAGTACTTC.

The chain uses TRBV5-1 and TRBJ1-4, with unresolved D. The CDR3 consists of 16 residues. CDR1 and CDR2 from the germline V gene are SGHRS and YFSETQ. Trimming shortened V by 0 bases and J by 3 bases, and 12 bases separated the two germline ends. The CDR3 nucleotides read TGCGCCAGCAGCTTGGCTGCGGTTTCGGCTAATGAAAAACTGTTTTTT. Protein: CASSLAAVSANEKLFF. The whole variable domain, remainder taken from reference TRBV5-1 and TRBJ1-4, is KAGVTQTPRYLIKTRGQQVTLSCSPISGHRSVSWYQQTPGQGLQFLFEYFSETQRNKGNFPGRFSGRQFSNSRSEMNVSTLELGDSALYLCASSLAAVSANEKLFFGSGTQLSVL.

The chain combines TRBV7-2 with TRBJ1-5; a possible D gene is TRBD1 (6 bases). Germline-derived CDR1 and CDR2 are SGHTA and FQGNSA. V lost 5 bases and J 6 bases, leaving 23 bases between the germline ends. The CDR3 length is 17 residues. CDR3 in DNA: TGTGCCAGCAGCCCTAGGCCCAGGGGATCTGGGAGTCAGCCCCAGCATTTT. Its translation: CASSPRPRGSGSQPQHF. Complete variable domain (other parts from reference TRBV7-2 and TRBJ1-5): GAGVSQSPSNKVTEKGKDVELRCDPISGHTALYWYRQSLGQGLEFLIYFQGNSAPDKSGLPSDRFSAERTGGSVSTLTIQRTQQEDSAVYLCASSPRPRGSGSQPQHFGDGTRLSIL.

The chain links TRBV27 to TRBJ1-3, with TRBD1 identical over 8 bases. With 6 bases clipped from V and 5 bases from J, the junction kept 3 bases outside the gene matches. In germline, CDR1 is MNHEY, CDR2 SMNVEV (reference sequence). CDR3 length: 13 residues. The CDR3 DNA reads TGTGCCAGCAGGGGGACAGGAAGAAACACCATATATTTT. Translated, it gives CASRGTGRNTIYF.